This TCR beta chain was identified during a study of radiotherapy plus CTLA-4 blockade in lung cancer. Germline trimming cut 5 bases from V and 8 bases from J; bases unmatched to any gene: 18. This CDR3 has 17 amino acids. CDR1 and CDR2 from the germline V gene are MDHEN and SYDVKM. Generated by immunoSEQ multiplex PCR, the TCRdb table keeps only in-frame clones and is missing some. This table has around 120,000 clones, just under 80% appearing once. The sequence was collected from a human donor with non-small cell lung cancer who had a partial response to radiotherapy plus ipilimumab. The V gene is TRBV28, the J gene TRBJ2-1; 7 bases are a match to TRBD2. Sample: peripheral blood, taken from a patient treated with radiotherapy plus ipilimumab. CDR3 sequence (DNA): TGTGCCAGCAGTCCCACCGGGGGGAGCCGTCATCAATATGAGCAGTTCTTC. Protein sequence: CASSPTGGSRHQYEQFF.